Listed here are 5 T cell receptor beta chains from one sample, sequenced in a study of naive and memory T cell subsets. General study results and limits: A few larger clonotypes appeared in naive repertoires, especially CD8, possibly memory cells re-expressing CD45RA.

The beta constant-region primer was an equimolar mix of two oligonucleotides covering TRBC1 and TRBC2. Ligated cDNA was amplified by four rounds of PCR with nested alpha and beta constant-region primers and SP2. TCRdb independently ran MiXCR on the UMI-ligation and nested PCR reads; one entry per CDR3 protein. The table includes under 150,000 distinct CDR3 sequences, about 20% detected once. Their antigen targets remain unknown. The material sequenced was naive CD8+ T cells from blood. Receptor source: a human donor in good health.

The chain joins TRBV5-1 to TRBJ2-7; 7 positions match TRBD1. Trimming took 3 bases from V and 0 from J; bases not matched to a gene: 3. The CDR3 sequence is 14 residues long. In germline, CDR1 is SGHRS, CDR2 YFSETQ. The chain's CDR3 is CASSSGTASYEQYF. The CDR3, as DNA: TGCGCCAGCAGCTCCGGGACAGCCTCCTACGAGCAGTACTTC. The whole variable domain, filled in from reference TRBV5-1 and TRBJ2-7, reads KAGVTQTPRYLIKTRGQQVTLSCSPISGHRSVSWYQQTPGQGLQFLFEYFSETQRNKGNFPGRFSGRQFSNSRSEMNVSTLELGDSALYLCASSSGTASYEQYFGPGTRLTVT.

This chain uses TRBV4-3 with TRBJ2-7; 8 positions match TRBD2. Trimming took 2 bases from V and 2 from J; bases not matched to a gene: 14. The CDR3 runs 18 residues. Germline V CDR1 and CDR2: LGHNA, YSLEER. The CDR3 loop reads CASSQNPTLPGLAYEQYF. The CDR3 DNA reads as TGCGCCAGCAGCCAAAACCCCACTTTGCCGGGACTAGCCTACGAGCAGTACTTC.

This clonotype was observed at least ten times. V and J are TRBV10-2 and TRBJ2-7; D gene ambiguous. Germline V lookup: CDR1 WSHSY, CDR2 SAAADI. This CDR3 region has 11 residues. The V end lost 2 bases, the J end lost 4 bases, and 3 bases lay between the germline ends. The DNA of the CDR3 is TGCGCCAGCAGTGAGGGGTACGAGCAGTACTTC. It encodes CASSEGYEQYF.

In its sample, this clonotype was seen a few times. This chain joins TRBV28 and TRBJ1-5; 7 nucleotides align to TRBD1. Trimming at V came to 2 bases and at J to 4 bases, leaving 2 bases not matched to a gene. This CDR3 has 14 residues. Germline CDR1 and CDR2: MDHEN and SYDVKM. This CDR3 reads CASSLDRDNQPQHF. Here the CDR3 DNA reads TGTGCCAGCAGTTTAGACAGGGATAATCAGCCCCAGCATTTT.

This chain uses TRBV12-3 or TRBV12-4 with TRBJ1-1; D might be TRBD1 (5 bases). Trimming took 6 bases from V and 1 from J, leaving 9 bases between them. This CDR3 has 13 residues. This chain's CDR3 is CASSRGQNTEAFF. The CDR3 DNA reads TGTGCCAGCAGCCGAGGACAGAACACTGAAGCTTTCTTT.